The 11 T cell receptor beta chains below were found in one sample sequenced in a study of human T cells and chemical hapten exposure. Time point meaning: patch test 1, 2 weeks after DPC sensitization. Treatment here: therapeutic diphenylcyclopropenone sensitization with weekly scalp DPC. From the RACE reads, TCRdb called clonotypes with MiXCR, one entry per CDR3 protein. The top ten clones hold 2% to 2.5% of a sample with 370,000 or so distinct CDR3 sequences, more than 4.5% of them seen once. The sample was whole blood, taken in connection with sensitization to the hapten diphenylcyclopropenone (DPC). These receptors were obtained from a woman aged 45-59 years with alopecia areata. Some clones in this sample may be carry-over from other donors' samples.

This clonotype was detected many times. This rearrangement joins TRBV9 to TRBJ2-4; D is possibly TRBD2 (7 bases). Germline V lookup: CDR1 SGDLS, CDR2 YYNGEE. The CDR3 extends over 14 amino acids. Trimming removed 4 bases from V and 6 bases from J, with 14 bases in between. CDR3 sequence: CASSSGGLGNIQYF. CDR3 nucleotide sequence: TGTGCCAGCAGCTCGGGGGGCCTGGGAAACATTCAGTACTTC.

This clonotype was observed at least ten times. J is TRBJ2-1 and V is TRBV28; D may be TRBD1 (5 bases). Per the germline V gene, CDR1 is MDHEN and CDR2 is SYDVKM. The CDR3 loop spans 13 amino acids. V gave up 3 bases and J gave up 15 bases, with 18 bases separating them. The CDR3 nucleotides read TGTGCCAGCAGTTTTTATCCCCTCGCAGGGTGGTTCTTC. Its translation: CASSFYPLAGWFF.

This clonotype was recorded many times. One junction end disagrees with the germline gene, perhaps due to a read error. V and J are TRBV20-1 and TRBJ2-3, with 8 bases matching TRBD2. The CDR3 extends over 15 amino acids. The germline V gene has CDR1 DFQATT and CDR2 SNEGSKA (reference sequence). CDR3 bases: TGCAGTACTAGGTCCCGGGGGGGATTCACAGATACGCAGTATTTT. This codes for CSTRSRGGFTDTQYF.

This clonotype was detected many times. The CDR3 nucleotides read TGTGCCAGCGGTCAATATGGCTACACCTTC. Its protein product is CASGQYGYTF. The V gene is TRBV28, the J gene TRBJ1-2; D unresolved. Looked up from germline, CDR1 is MDHEN and CDR2 is SYDVKM. The V gene lost 8 bases and the J gene lost 5 bases, with 6 bases spanning the gap. This CDR3 is built from 10 residues.

This clonotype was counted at least ten times. This chain joins TRBV4-1 and TRBJ1-5; D may be TRBD1 (6 bases). The germline CDR1 and CDR2 sequences are MGHRA and YSYEKL. This CDR3 spans 17 amino acids. Trimming stripped 2 bases from V and 10 bases from J, with 24 bases between. This CDR3 is CASSQPGVRSRSSPQHF. As DNA, the CDR3 is TGCGCCAGCAGCCAACCAGGGGTTCGAAGCCGCAGCAGTCCCCAGCATTTT.

This clonotype was picked up many times. CDR3 coding DNA: TGTGCCAGCAGCCAGGGACCTTCGGATGAGCAGTTCTTC. It encodes CASSQGPSDEQFF. The chain combines TRBV7-8 with TRBJ2-1, with D tentatively TRBD1 or TRBD2 (5 bases each). CDR1 is SGHVS and CDR2 is FQNEAQ in the germline V gene. V was cut by 5 bases and J by 8 bases, with 13 bases left in between. The length of the CDR3 is 13 residues.

This clonotype has ten or more counts. The CDR3 loop reads CASPPGALWDTQYF. In DNA, the CDR3 is TGTGCCAGCCCCCCGGGGGCCCTTTGGGATACGCAGTATTTT. The chain combines TRBV6-1 with TRBJ2-3; perhaps D is TRBD1 or TRBD2 (6 bases each). The CDR3 runs to 14 residues. Germline assignment: CDR1 MNHNS and CDR2 SASEGT. Trimming left V 8 bases short and J 6 bases short, with 18 bases between.

This clonotype was detected a few times. J is TRBJ2-1 and V is TRBV29-1, with 12 bases aligning to TRBD2. This CDR3 has 13 amino acids. J was trimmed by 6 bases and V by 5 bases; bases with no gene match: 2. The germline V gene has CDR1 SQVTM and CDR2 ANQGSEA. The CDR3 reads CSVTSGRINEQFF. CDR3 coding DNA: TGCAGCGTTACTAGCGGGAGGATCAATGAGCAGTTCTTC.

This clonotype was seen repeatedly, ten times or more. The chain is built from TRBV9 and TRBJ2-7; D ambiguous. V was pared by 0 bases and J by 3 bases, with 10 bases between. CDR1 and CDR2 from the germline V gene are SGDLS and YYNGEE. The CDR3 is made up of 14 amino acids. The CDR3 coding sequence is TGTGCCAGCAGCGTAGGTACGGGTTTCTACGAGCAGTACTTC. It encodes CASSVGTGFYEQYF.

This clonotype occurred many times. J is TRBJ1-3 and V is TRBV5-1, with a tentative D call TRBD1 (5 bases). The CDR3 runs 17 residues. The ends were cut back, 4 bases at V and 0 bases at J, with 17 bases in the middle. Germline V gene data show CDR1 as SGHRS and CDR2 as YFSETQ. The CDR3 loop reads CASSLTGTASSGNTIYF. CDR3 DNA sequence: TGCGCCAGCAGCCTTACCGGGACCGCCTCCTCTGGAAACACCATATATTTT.

This clonotype was counted many times. The chain employs TRBV4-1 and TRBJ2-7; 8 bases match TRBD2. The ends lost 0 bases at V and 3 bases at J; junction bases unmatched: 1. The CDR3 has 14 residues. Germline assignment: CDR1 MGHRA and CDR2 YSYEKL. CDR3 residues: CASSQDGTSYEQYF. CDR3 DNA sequence: TGCGCCAGCAGCCAAGATGGGACTAGCTACGAGCAGTACTTC.